The 4 T cell receptor beta chains listed next were all sequenced from one sample in a study of low-dose radiotherapy and immunotherapy resistance in tumors. Time point described: after trial treatment. Documented treatment: LDRT plus nivolumab, ipilimumab, low-dose cyclophosphamide and aspirin (RACIN trial). TRAV and TRBV primers primed cDNA for both TCRalpha and TCRbeta. Amplification of TCRs used a constant-region primer and V-primer adapter for about 20 PCR cycles. Via MiXCR, TCRdb re-called the reads, giving one row per CDR3 protein. The data show 39,000 or so distinct CDR3 sequences, about a fifth seen once. The sequences come from PBMCs, collected after low-dose radiotherapy plus immunotherapy. These receptor sequences come from a female donor with ovarian cancer.

This clonotype was found a few times. A far larger clone is just one base off, so this is likely a read error. The rearrangement links TRBV6-6 to TRBJ2-1; D gene uncertain. The CDR3 is 15 amino acids. Germline CDR1 is MNHNY and CDR2 is SVGAGI (reference sequence). Trimming left V 6 bases short and J 10 bases short, with 22 bases between. As DNA, the CDR3 is TGTGCCAGCAGCCAACAACCCCCGGGCTACTACGAGCAGTTCTTC. Residues: CASSQQPPGYYEQFF.

Ten or more counts support this clonotype. The gene calls are TRBV14 and TRBJ2-7; 7 bases align to TRBD1. Trimming cost V 2 bases and J 7 bases; bases outside gene matches: 8. Per germline, CDR1 SGHDN and CDR2 FVKESK. There are 14 residues in the CDR3. Here the CDR3 DNA reads TGTGCCAGCAGCCAATGGGACAGCAGCCTTGAGCAGTACTTC. This sequence encodes CASSQWDSSLEQYF.

The rearrangement joins TRBV9 to TRBJ1-1; TRBD1 agrees at 9 bases. Germline CDR1 SGDLS, CDR2 YYNGEE. J was trimmed by 1 base and V by 3 bases; bases with no gene match: 1. The CDR3 covers 14 residues. The CDR3 loop is CASSAGQGNTEAFF. The CDR3 DNA sequence: TGTGCCAGCAGCGCGGGACAGGGGAACACTGAAGCTTTCTTT. Looking up the rest from reference TRBV9 and TRBJ1-1 gives the full variable domain: DSGVTQTPKHLITATGQRVTLRCSPRSGDLSVYWYQQSLDQGLQFLIQYYNGEERAKGNILERFSAQQFPDLHSELNLSSLELGDSALYFCASSAGQGNTEAFFGQGTRLTVV.

Of note for this clonotype: It is likely a read error: a sequence one base away is far more abundant. This chain joins TRBV20-1 and TRBJ2-7; 10 nucleotides align to TRBD2. The germline V gene encodes CDR1 DFQATT and CDR2 SNEGSKA (reference sequence). V was pared by 0 bases and J by 7 bases, with 9 bases of the junction left unmatched. The CDR3 sequence is 15 residues long. CDR3 loop: CSARDSGGAGDEQYF. CDR3 nucleotide sequence: TGCAGTGCTAGAGACAGCGGGGGGGCTGGGGATGAGCAGTACTTC.